The T cell receptor beta chain described here comes from a study of patients and donors after allogeneic stem cell transplantation. TCRdb analysed the RT-PCR reads with MiXCR anew, one entry per CDR3 protein. The sample consists of about a million distinct CDR3 sequences, more than 15% of them appearing once. This clonotype was recorded a few times. V was clipped by 6 bases and J by 7 bases, with 12 bases between them. Germline assignment: CDR1 MNHNY and CDR2 SVGAGI (reference sequence). CDR3 length equals 13 residues. The chain combines TRBV6-6 with TRBJ1-4, with D uncertain. The TCR was taken from a human donor who was either an allogeneic HSCT recipient or a stem cell or donor lymphocyte infusion donor (not recorded which). It is not recorded whose cells these are; they may come from a transplant donor. The sequenced sample was blood, either unsorted or a sorted T cell fraction (not recorded which). The CDR3: CASRLGDREKLFF. CDR3 bases: TGTGCCAGCAGGCTGGGAGACCGTGAAAAACTGTTTTTT.